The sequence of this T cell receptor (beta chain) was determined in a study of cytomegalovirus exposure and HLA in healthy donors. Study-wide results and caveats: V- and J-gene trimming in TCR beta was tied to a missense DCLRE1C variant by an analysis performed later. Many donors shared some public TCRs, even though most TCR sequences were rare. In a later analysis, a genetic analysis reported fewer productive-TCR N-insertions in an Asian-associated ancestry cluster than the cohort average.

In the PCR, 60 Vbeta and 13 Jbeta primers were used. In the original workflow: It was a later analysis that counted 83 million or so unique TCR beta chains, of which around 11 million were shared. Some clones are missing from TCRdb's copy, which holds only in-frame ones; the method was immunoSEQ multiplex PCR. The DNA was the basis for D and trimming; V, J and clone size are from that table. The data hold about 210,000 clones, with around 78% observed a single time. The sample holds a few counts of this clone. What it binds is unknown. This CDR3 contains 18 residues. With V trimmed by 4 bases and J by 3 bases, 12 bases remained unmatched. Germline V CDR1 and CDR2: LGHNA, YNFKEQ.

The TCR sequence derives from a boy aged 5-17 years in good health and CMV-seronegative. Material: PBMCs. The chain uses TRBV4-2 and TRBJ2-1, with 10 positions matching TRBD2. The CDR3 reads CASSRSRELAGFYNEQFF. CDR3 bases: TGTGCCAGCAGCCGATCTAGGGAACTAGCGGGATTCTACAATGAGCAGTTCTTC.